These 12 T cell receptor beta chains were all obtained from the same sample, sequenced in a study of shared T cell receptors in the human thymus. Only in-frame clones appear in the TCRdb table, and some are missing; sequencing was by immunoSEQ multiplex PCR. The sample lists hundreds of thousands of clones; around 89% were seen once. The sample also formed part of further work on human thymus T cells.

The source material was thymocytes. The receptors were sampled from a boy under two years old with a congenital heart defect.

This chain uses TRBV5-1 with TRBJ2-5; a weak D match, TRBD2 (6 bases). Trimming pared 6 bases from V and 7 bases from J, leaving 22 bases between. CDR1 is SGHRS, CDR2 YFSETQ, per germline. This CDR3 comprises 15 residues. CDR3 in amino acids: CASTAPPGDPRTQYF. The CDR3 DNA reads as TGCGCCAGCACGGCCCCCCCGGGGGACCCGCGGACCCAGTACTTC.

The chain couples TRBV12-5 to TRBJ2-1; 11 positions match TRBD1. This CDR3 is 15 amino acids long. Germline CDR1 is LGHNT and CDR2 is FRNRAP. The V and J ends lost 1 base and 8 bases, in that order; junction bases with no gene match: 4. CDR3 sequence reads: CASGLAGTGGDEQFF. CDR3 nucleotide sequence: TGTGCTAGTGGTTTGGCGGGGACAGGGGGAGATGAGCAGTTCTTC.

The CDR3 loop is CASSQGVTSGRTLWGNEQFF. The CDR3 DNA reads TGTGCCAGCAGCCAGGGGGTTACTAGCGGGAGGACCTTGTGGGGGAATGAGCAGTTCTTC. The gene calls are TRBV5-4 and TRBJ2-1, with 12 bases identical to TRBD2. V lost 4 bases and J lost 7; bases outside the gene matches: 21. CDR1 is SGHNT, CDR2 YYREEE, per germline (reference sequence). CDR3 length: 20 amino acids. The full variable domain, with the rest looked up from reference TRBV5-4 and TRBJ2-1, is ETGVTQSPTHLIKTRGQQVTLRCSSQSGHNTVSWYQQALGQGPQFIFQYYREEENGRGNFPPRFSGLQFPNYSSELNVNALELDDSALYLCASSQGVTSGRTLWGNEQFFGPGTRLTVL.

The gene calls are TRBV12-5 and TRBJ2-7, with D hard to call. The CDR3 has 11 amino acids. CDR1 and CDR2 (germline): LGHNT, FRNRAP. Trimming took 5 bases from V and 3 from J, leaving 5 bases between them. CDR3 nucleotides: TGTGCTAGTGGTACTGTCTACGAGCAGTACTTC. Its translation is CASGTVYEQYF.

The chain has TRBV6-5 and TRBJ2-7; 7 bases match TRBD2. CDR1 and CDR2 (germline): MNHEY, SVGAGI. This CDR3 has 15 residues. J lost 2 bases, V lost 6 bases, and 10 bases had no gene match. Written as DNA, the CDR3 is TGTGCCAGCAGGGATCTAGCGGACCAGACCTACGAGCAGTACTTC. This encodes CASRDLADQTYEQYF.

The chain combines TRBV7-9 with TRBJ2-3, with 10 bases identical to TRBD2. Trimming at V came to 4 bases and at J to 7 bases, leaving 14 bases not matched to a gene. The CDR3 has 17 amino acids. Per germline, CDR1 SEHNR and CDR2 FQNEAQ (reference sequence). CDR3 nucleotides: TGTGCCAGCAGCTCCCATCGGGCTAGCGGGAGAGGGTATACGCAGTATTTT. It yields the protein CASSSHRASGRGYTQYF. Supplemented by reference TRBV7-9 and TRBJ2-3, the full variable domain reads DTGVSQNPRHKITKRGQNVTFRCDPISEHNRLYWYRQTLGQGPEFLTYFQNEAQLEKSRLLSDRFSAERPKGSFSTLEIQRTEQGDSAMYLCASSSHRASGRGYTQYFGPGTRLTVL.

This chain uses TRBV2 with TRBJ2-1, with 7 bases lining up with TRBD1. The V gene's germline CDR1 is SNHLY and CDR2 FYNNEI. The CDR3 extends over 13 amino acids. With V trimmed by 6 bases and J by 12 bases, 11 bases remained unmatched. For the CDR3, the DNA is TGTGCCAGCAGGGGGGATCAGGGGGTTGGGCAGTTCTTC. It yields the protein CASRGDQGVGQFF.

This clone has just one count. The chain has TRBV5-1 and TRBJ2-5, with 13 bases matching TRBD2. With the DNA end fitting TRBJ2-7 better, the J assignment may be wrong. The CDR3 runs 19 residues. CDR1 and CDR2 (germline): SGHRS, YFSETQ. This CDR3 reads CASSYFPGLAGLESYEQYF. CDR3 coding DNA: TGCGCCAGCAGCTACTTCCCGGGACTAGCGGGACTAGAGTCCTACGAGCAGTACTTC.

This clone was recorded a few times. V is TRBV6-1 and J is TRBJ1-2; 9 nucleotides line up with TRBD1. CDR3 length: 16 residues. Unmatched junction bases numbered 12, after V lost 2 bases and J lost 8 bases. The germline V gene has CDR1 MNHNS and CDR2 SASEGT. This chain's CDR3 is CASSENRGRRGEGYTF. CDR3 DNA sequence: TGTGCCAGCAGTGAAAACAGGGGGCGCAGGGGGGAAGGCTACACCTTC.

As to this clone: At one end, the junction sequence differs from germline, possibly due to a read error. The chain recombines TRBV6-5 with TRBJ2-7, with 9 bases that match TRBD1. The CDR3 is made up of 15 amino acids. Germline V CDR1 and CDR2: MNHEY, SVGAGI. CDR3 bases: TGTACCAGCAGTTACAGGGGGCGGATGTCCTACGAGCAGTACTTC. This encodes CTSSYRGRMSYEQYF.

This chain joins TRBV14 and TRBJ2-3; TRBD2 aligns across 12 bases. Germline CDR1 and CDR2: SGHDN and FVKESK. The trim removed 1 base at V and 3 bases at J, leaving 8 bases unmatched. CDR3 length equals 18 residues. CDR3 sequence reads: CASSQGTRLAGETDTQYF. In DNA form, the CDR3 reads TGTGCCAGCAGCCAAGGGACCCGACTAGCGGGAGAAACAGATACGCAGTATTTT.

This chain connects TRBV6-1 to TRBJ2-5; TRBD2 might be the D (7 bases). Germline V gene sequence: CDR1 MNHNS, CDR2 SASEGT. V dropped 6 bases and J dropped 7 bases, with 21 bases sitting between them. There are 15 residues in the CDR3. The CDR3 DNA reads TGTGCCAGCAGCGCCGAACCCGGGGGGCGAGGGACCCAGTACTTC. This codes for CASSAEPGGRGTQYF.